This T cell receptor (beta chain) comes out of a study of blood T cell repertoires in COVID-19. Study-level information: T cells, B-cell-depleted T cells, or PBMCs provided the cDNA or gDNA that served as material.

Authors' data handling: Amplifying reference gene primers gave estimates of nucleated cell counts. Sequencing used immunoSEQ multiplex PCR; TCRdb keeps in-frame clones, though not all of them. V and J calls and clone size are given by that table; D and trimming were obtained from the DNA. Altogether just over 250,000 clones are present, approximately 89% being singletons, with the ten largest covering about 10%. V was pared by 4 bases and J by 2 bases, with 10 bases between. CDR3 length equals 14 residues. Germline values: CDR1 SGHTA, CDR2 FQGTGA. The sequencing sample was made of peripheral blood. The J gene is TRBJ2-3, the V gene TRBV7-3; D is ambiguous. The clonotype comes from a woman between 65 and 79 years old with COVID-19, enrolled during active disease. CDR3 region: CASSSYPLTDTQYF. CDR3 DNA sequence: TGTGCCAGCAGCTCCTATCCCCTCACAGATACGCAGTATTTT.